A single T cell receptor (beta chain) is shown here with its context. Its antigen is undetermined. The CDR3 contains 16 residues. V was clipped by 0 bases and J by 3 bases, with 12 bases between them. CDR1 is SGHTA, CDR2 FQGNSA, per germline. These data come from a study of T cells in Graves' hyperthyroidism and ophthalmopathy. As for the study in general: Blood was drawn when the patient was first diagnosed and still untreated. Findings and caveats of the study: Blood also contained most expanded thyroid clonotypes above 0.001.

Researchers barred patients who had uncontrolled infection, other autoimmune disease, pregnancy or lactation. Orbital computed tomography and thyroid ultrasound, together with serum TRAb and thyroxine and clinical symptoms, were used for diagnoses. It was RNA transcripts that yielded the amplified TCR beta CDR3 regions. An initial round of RT-PCR targeting the TCR CDR3 relied on the HTBI primer set. TCRdb itself ran the multiplex PCR reads through MiXCR, one entry per CDR3 protein. The repertoire holds around 300,000 distinct CDR3 sequences, 20% to 25% seen once, with around 60% in the top ten. The sequencing input was blood. The chain is built from TRBV7-2 and TRBJ2-1; perhaps TRBD2 as D (6 bases). This receptor was obtained from a man aged 25-45 years with Graves' ophthalmopathy. The CDR3 DNA follows: TGTGCCAGCAGCTTAGCCTCCACTAGCCGCTACAATGAGCAGTTCTTC. Its protein is CASSLASTSRYNEQFF.